The present T cell receptor (beta chain) was sequenced within a study of cytomegalovirus exposure and HLA in healthy donors. Study observations and caveats: Owing to their indistinguishability, certain V segments, notably TRBV6-2 and TRBV6-3, were excluded. Rare TCR sequences predominated, though certain public TCRs were found in many donors.

This CDR3 spans 14 amino acids. Germline trimming cut 1 base from V and 5 bases from J; bases unmatched to any gene: 5. CDR1 and CDR2 from the germline V gene are SGHTS and YDEGEE. As concerns this clone: Its antigen remains unknown.

In the PCR, 60 Vbeta and 13 Jbeta primers were used. Produced via immunoSEQ multiplex PCR; TCRdb's table is partial and in-frame only. This table holds approximately 100,000 clones, roughly 85% found once. This clonotype was sampled from a woman between 40 and 55 years old in good health and CMV-seronegative. The rearrangement joins TRBV5-8 to TRBJ1-2, with 7 positions matching TRBD1. The sequenced sample consisted of PBMCs. The CDR3 sequence is CASSLIQGVYGYTF. CDR3 sequence (DNA): TGTGCCAGCAGCTTGATCCAGGGGGTTTATGGCTACACCTTC. The complete variable domain, with remaining parts taken from reference TRBV5-8 and TRBJ1-2, reads EAGVTQSPTHLIKTRGQQATLRCSPISGHTSVYWYQQALGLGLQFLLWYDEGEERNRGNFPPRFSGRQFPNYSSELNVNALELEDSALYLCASSLIQGVYGYTFGSGTRLTVV.